The 2 T cell receptor beta chains reported below all come from one sample, sequenced in a study of blood T cell repertoires in COVID-19. Sequencing used immunoSEQ multiplex PCR; TCRdb keeps in-frame clones, though not all of them. The sample carries about 490,000 clones, approximately 83% recorded once. Sequences were obtained from peripheral blood. These receptors came from a human donor in a cohort sampled during active COVID-19.

This sequence joins TRBV18 and TRBJ2-1; D perhaps matches TRBD1 (6 bases). V lost 0 bases and J lost 7, with 13 bases in between. The germline V gene has CDR1 KGHSH and CDR2 LQKENI. This CDR3 has 15 residues. DNA for the CDR3: TGTGCCAGCTCACCACCCGTCCACAGGGAGAATGAGCAGTTCTTC. Its protein product is CASSPPVHRENEQFF.

The rearrangement joins TRBV10-3 to TRBJ1-2; D unresolved. V lost 5 bases to trimming and J lost 4 bases, with 14 bases between them. This CDR3 comprises 14 residues. Germline V gene data show CDR1 as ENHRY and CDR2 as SYGVKD. The DNA of the CDR3 is TGTGCCATCAGTTCTACCCGAGTTGGCTATGGCTACACCTTC. Protein product: CAISSTRVGYGYTF.